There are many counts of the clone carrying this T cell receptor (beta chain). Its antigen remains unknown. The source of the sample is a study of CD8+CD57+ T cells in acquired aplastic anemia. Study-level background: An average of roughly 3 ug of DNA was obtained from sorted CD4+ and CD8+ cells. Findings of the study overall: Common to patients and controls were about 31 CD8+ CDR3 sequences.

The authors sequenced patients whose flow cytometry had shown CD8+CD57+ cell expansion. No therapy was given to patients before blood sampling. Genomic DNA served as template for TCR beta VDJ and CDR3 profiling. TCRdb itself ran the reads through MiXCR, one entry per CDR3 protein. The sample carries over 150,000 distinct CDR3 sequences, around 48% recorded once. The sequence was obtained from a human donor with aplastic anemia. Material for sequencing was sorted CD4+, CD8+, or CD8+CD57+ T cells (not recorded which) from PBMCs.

In DNA form, the CDR3 reads TGTGCCAGCAGCGGTGACAGGCTAGCTAACTATGGCTACACCTTC. This gives the protein CASSGDRLANYGYTF. This sequence joins TRBV5-4 and TRBJ1-2, with D possibly being TRBD1 (6 bases). The CDR3 is 15 amino acids. The germline gives CDR1 SGHNT, CDR2 YYREEE (reference sequence). V was pared by 4 bases and J by 0 bases, with 13 bases between.